Each of the 28 T cell receptor beta chains below was sequenced from the same sample in a study of cytomegalovirus exposure and HLA in healthy donors. PCR involved 60 Vbeta and 13 Jbeta primers. Libraries were prepared by immunoSEQ multiplex PCR; TCRdb keeps only in-frame clonotypes and omits some of them. This sample carries about 160,000 clones, around three quarters of them seen once, and the ten largest clones take approximately 3%. The sequenced sample was PBMCs. The origin of the receptors is a woman aged 40 to 49 in good health and CMV-seronegative.

In the case of this clone: This sequence may be a read error, since a much larger clone differs from it by one base. The chain has TRBV6-5 and TRBJ1-1; 8 bases are shared with TRBD1. This CDR3 region has 13 residues. V lost 6 bases, J lost 3 bases, and 3 bases stayed unmatched. Germline values: CDR1 MNHEY, CDR2 SVGAGI. CDR3 DNA: TGTGCCAGCAGCTTGGACAGGGACACTGAAGCTTTCTTT. It translates to CASSLDRDTEAFF.

This clone was seen a handful of times. The rearrangement links TRBV6-5 to TRBJ1-1, with D possibly matching TRBD1 (6 bases). With 4 bases removed from V and 9 bases from J, the gap between germline ends came to 12 bases. Germline assignment: CDR1 MNHEY and CDR2 SVGAGI. This CDR3 is built from 12 residues. In nucleotides, the CDR3 is TGTGCCAGCAGTTTTCAGGGGCGGCAAGCTTTCTTT. Its translation is CASSFQGRQAFF.

The V gene is TRBV7-6, the J gene TRBJ2-1; TRBD2 matches at 8 bases. This CDR3 has 16 residues. Germline V gene data show CDR1 as SGHVS and CDR2 as FNYEAQ. Trimming removed 1 base from V and 0 bases from J; junction bases left unmatched: 2. The CDR3 spells CASSLGAGGSYNEQFF. The CDR3 coding sequence is TGTGCCAGCAGCTTAGGGGCGGGGGGCTCCTACAATGAGCAGTTCTTC.

CDR3 loop: CASRSGGMNTEAFF. The DNA of the CDR3 is TGTGCCAGCAGGTCAGGGGGGATGAACACTGAAGCTTTCTTT. V is TRBV5-6 and J is TRBJ1-1; 7 bases align to TRBD1. Trimming cost V 5 bases and J 0 bases; bases outside gene matches: 4. The CDR3 runs to 14 residues. Germline V gene lookup returns CDR1 SGHDT and CDR2 YYEEEE.

The J gene is TRBJ1-5, the V gene TRBV19; D is unresolved. Germline V lookup: CDR1 LNHDA, CDR2 SQIVND (reference sequence). Trimming shortened V by 7 bases and J by 1 base, and 17 bases separated the two germline ends. The CDR3 has 16 amino acids. As DNA, the CDR3 is TGTGCCAGTACCCCCATTGGGGAGATCAGCAATCAGCCCCAGCATTTT. Translating gives CASTPIGEISNQPQHF.

The chain is built from TRBV6-1 and TRBJ1-1; D ambiguous. Germline CDR1 MNHNS, CDR2 SASEGT. This CDR3 region has 12 residues. Trimming left V 4 bases short and J 1 base short, with 4 bases between. In nucleotides, the CDR3 is TGTGCCAGCAGTGCAGGGAACACTGAAGCTTTCTTT. It is translated as CASSAGNTEAFF.

The chain is built from TRBV5-1 and TRBJ1-2; 10 bases line up with TRBD1. The junction had 2 bases not matched to a gene; V was cut back by 3 bases and J by 3 bases. The germline V gene encodes CDR1 SGHRS and CDR2 YFSETQ. The CDR3 contains 14 residues. The CDR3 nucleotides read TGCGCCAGCAGCTCGACAGGGGGCGACTATGGCTACACCTTC. Its protein product is CASSSTGGDYGYTF.

The chain couples TRBV11-2 to TRBJ2-3, with 8 bases identical to TRBD2. V lost 2 bases to trimming and J lost 0 bases; unmatched junction nucleotides: 10. Germline lookup yields CDR1 SGHAT and CDR2 FQNNGV. The length of the CDR3 is 18 residues. This chain's CDR3 is CASSLRLAGPPSTDTQYF. CDR3 bases: TGTGCCAGCAGCTTACGGCTAGCGGGTCCCCCTAGCACAGATACGCAGTATTTT.

The rearrangement joins TRBV15 to TRBJ2-5; weak D call: TRBD2 (6 bases). Trimming took off 1 base at V and 1 base at J, with 10 bases between the two ends. Germline CDR1 is LNHNV and CDR2 is YYDKDF (reference sequence). The length of the CDR3 is 15 residues. The CDR3 region has the DNA TGTGCCACCAGCAGAGGGGGGGTAGGCCAAGAGACCCAGTACTTC. Amino acids: CATSRGGVGQETQYF.

This clone was picked up a small number of times. The gene calls are TRBV4-1 and TRBJ2-1; 9 bases are shared with TRBD1. V gave up 1 base and J gave up 7 bases; unmatched junction bases: 11. The CDR3 extends over 17 amino acids. Germline CDR1 and CDR2: MGHRA and YSYEKL. CDR3 DNA: TGCGCCAGCAGCCAAGCCCCCGGGACAGGGAAGGGGAATGAGCAGTTCTTC. Protein: CASSQAPGTGKGNEQFF.

This chain joins TRBV27 and TRBJ1-5; D unclear. The CDR3 consists of 12 residues. Trimming stripped 8 bases from V and 7 bases from J, with 12 bases between. Looked up from germline, CDR1 is MNHEY and CDR2 is SMNVEV (reference sequence). CDR3 nucleotide sequence: TGTGCCAGCGGGGAGGGCTGGCAGCCCCAGCATTTT. This sequence encodes CASGEGWQPQHF.

This chain connects TRBV27 to TRBJ2-7, with 10 bases identical to TRBD1. The CDR3 runs to 14 residues. CDR1 and CDR2 (germline): MNHEY, SMNVEV (reference sequence). The V and J ends lost 3 bases and 7 bases, in that order; junction bases with no gene match: 6. The CDR3 nucleotides read TGTGCCAGCAGTTTTGACAGGGGGCCTCGGGAGCAGTACTTC. The encoded protein is CASSFDRGPREQYF.

The chain has TRBV7-6 and TRBJ2-7; D may be TRBD2 (6 bases). The CDR3 is 16 amino acids. Germline V gene lookup returns CDR1 SGHVS and CDR2 FNYEAQ. V dropped 1 base and J dropped 8 bases, with 21 bases sitting between them. The CDR3 protein is CASSLVSGRPPTQQYF. The CDR3 coding sequence is TGTGCCAGCAGCTTAGTTAGCGGAAGACCCCCCACGCAGCAGTACTTC.

The sample holds one count of this clone. This rearrangement joins TRBV5-4 to TRBJ1-6; the D is unclear. The CDR3 contains 15 residues. V was pared by 2 bases and J by 2 bases, with 8 bases between. Germline CDR1 SGHNT, CDR2 YYREEE (reference sequence). CDR3: CASSFPAPYNSPLHF. CDR3 sequence (DNA): TGTGCCAGCAGCTTCCCAGCGCCCTATAATTCACCCCTCCACTTT.

The rearrangement links TRBV19 to TRBJ2-1; the match to TRBD1 covers 9 bases. Trimming cost V 4 bases and J 0 bases; bases outside gene matches: 13. Looked up from germline, CDR1 is LNHDA and CDR2 is SQIVND (reference sequence). This CDR3 has 19 residues. CDR3 nucleotides: TGTGCCAGTAGTACCCGGGACAGGGCCTTTTTCAGCTCCTACAATGAGCAGTTCTTC. Encoded protein: CASSTRDRAFFSSYNEQFF.

This clone appeared a single time. The chain couples TRBV2 to TRBJ2-7; 9 bases are shared with TRBD1. Germline V CDR1 and CDR2: SNHLY, FYNNEI. The CDR3 has 15 residues. After removal of 5 bases from V and 7 bases from J, the junction contained 12 bases not matched to a gene. This chain's CDR3 is CASSLSQGAPREQYF. Here the CDR3 DNA reads TGTGCCAGCAGTCTTTCACAGGGGGCACCTAGGGAGCAGTACTTC.

The chain employs TRBV2 and TRBJ2-7; D possibly corresponds to TRBD2 (5 bases). The CDR3 is made up of 13 amino acids. Germline loops: CDR1 SNHLY, CDR2 FYNNEI. V lost 3 bases to trimming and J lost 6 bases, with 12 bases between them. The CDR3 here is CASSDEGMGEQYF. The CDR3 region has the DNA TGTGCCAGCAGTGACGAGGGAATGGGCGAGCAGTACTTC.

J is TRBJ1-1 and V is TRBV5-1; TRBD1 agrees at 10 bases. The germline gives CDR1 SGHRS, CDR2 YFSETQ. V lost 0 bases, J lost 4 bases, and 3 bases stayed unmatched. This CDR3 has 15 amino acids. The CDR3 is CASSLGTGGGTEAFF. The CDR3 DNA follows: TGCGCCAGCAGCTTGGGGACAGGGGGGGGCACTGAAGCTTTCTTT.

This clone was counted once. The V and J genes are TRBV9 and TRBJ1-1; D not certain. Germline loops: CDR1 SGDLS, CDR2 YYNGEE. Trimming stripped 4 bases from V and 0 bases from J, with 13 bases between. The length of the CDR3 is 15 residues. This CDR3 is CASSSVEIMNTEAFF. DNA for the CDR3: TGTGCCAGCAGCTCAGTGGAGATTATGAACACTGAAGCTTTCTTT.

The rearrangement links TRBV7-2 to TRBJ1-3, with 9 bases fitting TRBD1. The CDR3 consists of 14 residues. Germline CDR1 and CDR2: SGHTA and FQGNSA. Trimming took 2 bases from V and 7 from J; bases not matched to a gene: 3. CDR3 nucleotide sequence: TGTGCCAGCAGCTTACCGGGACAGGGTAACACCATATATTTT. This translates into CASSLPGQGNTIYF. Based on the CDR3 plus reference TRBV7-2 and TRBJ1-3, the full variable domain is GAGVSQSPSNKVTEKGKDVELRCDPISGHTALYWYRQSLGQGLEFLIYFQGNSAPDKSGLPSDRFSAERTGGSVSTLTIQRTQQEDSAVYLCASSLPGQGNTIYFGEGSWLTVV.

This sequence joins TRBV7-9 and TRBJ2-7, with 7 bases matching TRBD1. The CDR3 consists of 14 residues. The V and J ends lost 2 bases and 5 bases, in that order; junction bases with no gene match: 6. The germline CDR1 and CDR2 sequences are SEHNR and FQNEAQ (reference sequence). The CDR3 DNA is TGTGCCAGCAGCTTAAGCCGACAGGGCCACGAGCAGTACTTC. It codes for CASSLSRQGHEQYF.

DNA for the CDR3: TGTGCCATCAGCGAGCGGCAGGGGGCGGGAGAGAACACTGAAGCTTTCTTT. Protein sequence: CAISERQGAGENTEAFF. The J gene is TRBJ1-1, the V gene TRBV10-3, with 8 bases lining up with TRBD1. The junction had 13 bases not matched to a gene; V was cut back by 6 bases and J by 1 base. The CDR3 runs 17 residues. Germline CDR1 ENHRY, CDR2 SYGVKD.

The chain couples TRBV29-1 to TRBJ1-4, with D unresolved. Trimming left V 5 bases short and J 3 bases short, with 10 bases between. Germline-derived CDR1 and CDR2 are SQVTM and ANQGSEA. CDR3 length: 13 amino acids. The CDR3 spells CSVRGLANEKLFF. DNA of the CDR3: TGCAGCGTTAGAGGGCTTGCTAATGAAAAACTGTTTTTT.

CDR3 sequence (DNA): TGTGCCAGTAGTATAGTAAGCGGGGGCAAAAACATTCAGTACTTC. Protein: CASSIVSGGKNIQYF. The rearrangement joins TRBV19 to TRBJ2-4; 8 nucleotides align to TRBD2. V was pared by 1 base and J by 3 bases, with 2 bases of the junction left unmatched. In germline, CDR1 is LNHDA, CDR2 SQIVND (reference sequence). The CDR3 has 15 residues.

V and J are TRBV4-1 and TRBJ2-5, with 9 bases that match TRBD1. Matching the DNA end better, TRBJ2-7 makes the J call doubtful. CDR1 and CDR2 from the germline V gene are MGHRA and YSYEKL. CDR3 length: 15 residues. CDR3 amino acids: CASSQGTGTAYEQYF. The CDR3 DNA reads as TGCGCCAGCAGCCAGGGGACAGGGACCGCCTACGAGCAGTACTTC.

The rearrangement joins TRBV6-1 to TRBJ1-1; TRBD1 agrees at 9 bases. Germline V gives CDR1 MNHNS, CDR2 SASEGT. V dropped 5 bases and J dropped 5; count of bases not matched to a gene: 3. The length of the CDR3 is 13 residues. Here the CDR3 reads CASSRQGGTEAFF. CDR3 DNA: TGTGCCAGCAGTCGACAGGGGGGAACTGAAGCTTTCTTT.

This chain connects TRBV6-5 to TRBJ2-7; D remains ambiguous. This CDR3 spans 12 amino acids. CDR1 MNHEY and CDR2 SVGAGI come from the germline V gene. V dropped 5 bases and J dropped 3 bases, with 8 bases sitting between them. The CDR3 DNA is TGTGCCAGCAGTGAGGCCTTCTACGAGCAGTACTTC. This sequence encodes CASSEAFYEQYF.

The chain couples TRBV19 to TRBJ2-7; 9 bases map to TRBD1. Germline assignment: CDR1 LNHDA and CDR2 SQIVND (reference sequence). The CDR3 length is 15 residues. The trim removed 4 bases at V and 4 bases at J, leaving 8 bases unmatched. The CDR3 loop reads CASSTATGGGYEQYF. DNA for the CDR3: TGTGCCAGTAGTACGGCAACAGGGGGCGGGTACGAGCAGTACTTC.